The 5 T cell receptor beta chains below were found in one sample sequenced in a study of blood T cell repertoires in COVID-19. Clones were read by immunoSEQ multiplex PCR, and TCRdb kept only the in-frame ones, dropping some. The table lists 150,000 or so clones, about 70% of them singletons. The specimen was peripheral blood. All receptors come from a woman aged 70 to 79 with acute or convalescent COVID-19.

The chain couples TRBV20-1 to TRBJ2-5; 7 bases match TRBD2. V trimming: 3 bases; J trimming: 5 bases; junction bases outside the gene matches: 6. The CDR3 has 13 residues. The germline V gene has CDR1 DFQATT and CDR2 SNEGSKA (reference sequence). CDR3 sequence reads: CSASWGGLETQYF. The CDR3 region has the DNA TGCAGTGCTAGTTGGGGAGGGTTGGAGACCCAGTACTTC.

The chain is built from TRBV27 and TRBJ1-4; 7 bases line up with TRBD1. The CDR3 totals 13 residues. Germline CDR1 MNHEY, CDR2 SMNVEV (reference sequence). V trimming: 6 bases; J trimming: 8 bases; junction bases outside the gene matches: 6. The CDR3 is CASSLRDREKLFF. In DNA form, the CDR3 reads TGTGCCAGCAGCCTCCGGGACAGAGAAAAACTGTTTTTT.

The CDR3 DNA sequence: TGTGCCAGCAGCTTTATGACTAGCGGGGGCCCCTTACGGGCAGATACGCAGTATTTT. Its translation is CASSFMTSGGPLRADTQYF. V and J are TRBV7-9 and TRBJ2-3; TRBD2 matches at 12 bases. The CDR3 length is 19 residues. Germline V gives CDR1 SEHNR, CDR2 FQNEAQ (reference sequence). V dropped 3 bases and J dropped 4; count of bases not matched to a gene: 14.

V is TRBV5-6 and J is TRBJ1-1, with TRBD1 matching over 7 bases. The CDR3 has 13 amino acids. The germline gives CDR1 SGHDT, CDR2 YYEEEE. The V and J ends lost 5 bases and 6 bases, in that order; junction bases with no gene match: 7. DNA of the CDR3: TGTGCCAGCAGAAGACAGGGTATCGCTGAAGCTTTCTTT. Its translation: CASRRQGIAEAFF.

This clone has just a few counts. This CDR3 reads CAWRGDRDTEAFF. The CDR3 bases are TGTGCCTGGAGAGGCGATCGGGACACTGAAGCTTTCTTT. The chain is built from TRBV30 and TRBJ1-1; unclear D gene. Between the trimmed V and J ends, which lost 3 bases and 3 bases, there was a span of 11 bases. CDR1 GTSNPN and CDR2 SVGIG come from the germline V gene (reference sequence). The CDR3 has 13 amino acids. The full variable domain, with the rest looked up from reference TRBV30 and TRBJ1-1, is SQTIHQWPATLVQPVGSPLSLECTVEGTSNPNLYWYRQAAGRGLQLLFYSVGIGQISSEVPQNLSASRPQDRQFILSSKKLLLSDSGFYLCAWRGDRDTEAFFGQGTRLTVV.